These T cell receptor beta chains were read from a single sample in a study of cytomegalovirus exposure and HLA in healthy donors. TCRdb's table, derived via immunoSEQ multiplex PCR, lists solely in-frame clones and lacks some. The sample yields roughly 60,000 clones, 65% to 90% seen once. Sequenced input: PBMCs. The receptors stem from a man aged 25 to 45 in good health and CMV-seronegative. Each CDR3 is given with its conserved first and last residue. D genes are given only for firm matches. A clone size is listed for some rows: how often the clone was seen (once, few, many), or a class if it is expanded.

d_gene: NA; j_gene: TRBJ2-5; v_gene: TRBV5-4; abundance: NA; CDR3aa: CASSLIGGRETQYF; CDR3nt: TGTGCCAGCAGCTTGATAGGCGGTAGGGAGACCCAGTACTTC
d_gene: NA; j_gene: TRBJ2-1; v_gene: TRBV5-1; abundance: NA; CDR3aa: CASSLAQGIGSYNEQFF; CDR3nt: TGCGCCAGCAGCTTGGCTCAGGGTATAGGGTCCTACAATGAGCAGTTCTTC
d_gene: NA; j_gene: TRBJ1-1; v_gene: TRBV19; abundance: NA; CDR3aa: CASTISLKGHTEAFF; CDR3nt: TGTGCCAGTACCATTTCATTGAAGGGGCACACTGAAGCTTTCTTT
d_gene: NA; j_gene: TRBJ2-7; v_gene: TRBV30; abundance: NA; CDR3aa: CAWSVGAYEQYF; CDR3nt: TGTGCCTGGAGTGTGGGAGCCTACGAGCAGTACTTC
d_gene: NA; j_gene: TRBJ2-1; v_gene: TRBV7-2; abundance: NA; CDR3aa: CASSLSVSSYNEQFF; CDR3nt: TGTGCCAGCAGCTTAAGCGTGAGCTCCTACAATGAGCAGTTCTTC
d_gene: NA; j_gene: TRBJ2-7; v_gene: TRBV2; abundance: few; CDR3aa: CASRDRDNSYEQYF; CDR3nt: TGTGCCAGCAGGGACCGGGACAACTCCTACGAGCAGTACTTC
d_gene: TRBD2; j_gene: TRBJ2-3; v_gene: TRBV30; abundance: NA; CDR3aa: CAWSPGLAGSGDTQYF; CDR3nt: TGTGCCTGGTCCCCCGGACTAGCGGGCTCTGGCGATACGCAGTATTTT
d_gene: TRBD1; j_gene: TRBJ2-7; v_gene: TRBV27; abundance: few; CDR3aa: CASSRTGGYEQYF; CDR3nt: TGTGCCAGCAGTCGGACAGGGGGCTACGAGCAGTACTTC
d_gene: NA; j_gene: TRBJ2-1; v_gene: TRBV29-1; abundance: NA; CDR3aa: CSVEDRGGGIDEQFF; CDR3nt: TGCAGCGTTGAAGATCGCGGGGGCGGGATCGATGAGCAGTTCTTC
d_gene: NA; j_gene: TRBJ1-2; v_gene: TRBV5-6; abundance: NA; CDR3aa: CASSPGINYGYTF; CDR3nt: TGTGCCAGCAGCCCAGGGATTAACTATGGCTACACCTTC
d_gene: NA; j_gene: TRBJ2-7; v_gene: TRBV4-3; abundance: NA; CDR3aa: CASSQDIGADSLDEQYF; CDR3nt: TGCGCCAGCAGCCAAGATATCGGAGCGGACTCTCTGGACGAGCAGTACTTC
d_gene: TRBD1; j_gene: TRBJ2-3; v_gene: TRBV5-4; abundance: NA; CDR3aa: CASHPGTGGGDTQYF; CDR3nt: TGTGCCAGCCACCCCGGGACAGGCGGTGGGGATACGCAGTATTTT
d_gene: NA; j_gene: TRBJ2-7; v_gene: TRBV18; abundance: NA; CDR3aa: CASSPRVPGEHEQYF; CDR3nt: TGTGCCAGCTCACCACGGGTCCCAGGGGAGCACGAGCAGTACTTC
d_gene: NA; j_gene: TRBJ2-3; v_gene: TRBV9; abundance: NA; CDR3aa: CASSAWDSITDTQYF; CDR3nt: TGTGCCAGCAGCGCCTGGGACTCTATAACAGATACGCAGTATTTT
d_gene: TRBD1; j_gene: TRBJ2-2; v_gene: TRBV29-1; abundance: few; CDR3aa: CSARPGQGNEDTGELFF; CDR3nt: TGCAGCGCTAGACCGGGACAGGGGAACGAGGACACCGGGGAGCTGTTTTTT
d_gene: NA; j_gene: TRBJ2-7; v_gene: TRBV29-1; abundance: once; CDR3aa: CSVVGHASSYEQYF; CDR3nt: TGCAGCGTTGTTGGGCACGCATCCTCCTACGAGCAGTACTTC
d_gene: TRBD1; j_gene: TRBJ1-4; v_gene: TRBV7-8; abundance: NA; CDR3aa: CASSQEGAANEKLFF; CDR3nt: TGTGCCAGCAGCCAGGAGGGGGCGGCTAATGAAAAACTGTTTTTT
d_gene: TRBD1; j_gene: TRBJ1-2; v_gene: TRBV27; abundance: NA; CDR3aa: CASREFRDSGYGYTF; CDR3nt: TGTGCCAGCAGGGAATTCCGGGACAGCGGCTATGGCTACACCTTC
d_gene: TRBD1; j_gene: TRBJ2-7; v_gene: TRBV6-1; abundance: NA; CDR3aa: CASSGGQGTTAYEQYF; CDR3nt: TGTGCCAGCAGTGGGGGACAGGGGACAACCGCCTACGAGCAGTACTTC
d_gene: TRBD1; j_gene: TRBJ1-5; v_gene: TRBV27; abundance: once; CDR3aa: CASSHPGQKNQPQHF; CDR3nt: TGTGCCAGCAGTCACCCGGGACAGAAAAATCAGCCCCAGCATTTT
d_gene: TRBD2; j_gene: TRBJ2-2; v_gene: TRBV7-9; abundance: NA; CDR3aa: CATRQREGVAGELFF; CDR3nt: TGTGCCACTCGGCAGCGGGAGGGTGTTGCCGGGGAGCTGTTTTTT
d_gene: NA; j_gene: TRBJ2-1; v_gene: TRBV19; abundance: once; CDR3aa: CASSIWDKYNEQFF; CDR3nt: TGTGCCAGTAGTATTTGGGACAAGTACAATGAGCAGTTCTTC
d_gene: TRBD1; j_gene: TRBJ1-1; v_gene: TRBV18; abundance: NA; CDR3aa: CASSPPGGNTEAFF; CDR3nt: TGTGCCAGCTCACCGCCAGGGGGTAACACTGAAGCTTTCTTT
d_gene: TRBD1; j_gene: TRBJ2-6; v_gene: TRBV5-8; abundance: NA; CDR3aa: CASSLVGQGASANVLTF; CDR3nt: TGTGCCAGCAGCTTGGTGGGACAGGGGGCGAGCGCCAACGTCCTGACTTTC
d_gene: TRBD2; j_gene: TRBJ2-5; v_gene: TRBV4-3; abundance: NA; CDR3aa: CASSQEGGSGGGQETQYF; CDR3nt: TGCGCCAGCAGCCAAGAGGGAGGTAGCGGGGGGGGCCAGGAGACCCAGTACTTC
d_gene: NA; j_gene: TRBJ2-1; v_gene: TRBV19; abundance: NA; CDR3aa: CASSITGEEDEQFF; CDR3nt: TGTGCCAGTAGTATAACGGGGGAGGAGGATGAGCAGTTCTTC
d_gene: NA; j_gene: TRBJ2-5; v_gene: TRBV6-1; abundance: NA; CDR3aa: CASSGPARSAMRKETQYF; CDR3nt: TGTGCCAGCAGTGGACCAGCTCGGAGCGCTATGAGGAAAGAGACCCAGTACTTC
d_gene: NA; j_gene: TRBJ2-5; v_gene: TRBV6-6; abundance: NA; CDR3aa: CASSYGGWVFQETQYF; CDR3nt: TGTGCCAGCAGTTACGGGGGGTGGGTGTTCCAAGAGACCCAGTACTTC
d_gene: TRBD1; j_gene: TRBJ1-4; v_gene: TRBV6-1; abundance: few; CDR3aa: CAIHRGGGEKLFF; CDR3nt: TGTGCCATCCACAGGGGCGGTGGGGAAAAACTGTTTTTT
d_gene: NA; j_gene: TRBJ1-3; v_gene: TRBV18; abundance: NA; CDR3aa: CASSPPADSGNTIYF; CDR3nt: TGTGCCAGCTCACCACCGGCGGACTCTGGAAACACCATATATTTT
d_gene: NA; j_gene: TRBJ1-1; v_gene: TRBV25-1; abundance: NA; CDR3aa: CASSEGGAPRTEAFF; CDR3nt: TGTGCCAGCAGTGAAGGGGGGGCACCGAGGACTGAAGCTTTCTTT
d_gene: NA; j_gene: TRBJ1-3; v_gene: TRBV18; abundance: NA; CDR3aa: CASSPSRSSGNTIYF; CDR3nt: TGTGCCAGCTCACCAAGCAGGTCCTCTGGAAACACCATATATTTT
d_gene: TRBD2; j_gene: TRBJ2-7; v_gene: TRBV18; abundance: NA; CDR3aa: CASSPGTSGFEQYF; CDR3nt: TGTGCCAGCTCACCAGGGACTAGCGGGTTCGAGCAGTACTTC
d_gene: TRBD1; j_gene: TRBJ2-7; v_gene: TRBV10-3; abundance: few; CDR3aa: CAIGTGPYEQYF; CDR3nt: TGTGCCATCGGGACAGGGCCCTACGAGCAGTACTTC
d_gene: NA; j_gene: TRBJ1-1; v_gene: TRBV14; abundance: NA; CDR3aa: CASSLTRNTEAFF; CDR3nt: TGTGCCAGCAGCCTTACAAGGAACACTGAAGCTTTCTTT
d_gene: NA; j_gene: TRBJ2-7; v_gene: TRBV7-2; abundance: NA; CDR3aa: CASSLDGVLDEQYF; CDR3nt: TGTGCCAGCAGCTTAGACGGGGTATTGGACGAGCAGTACTTC
d_gene: TRBD2; j_gene: TRBJ2-7; v_gene: TRBV6-1; abundance: NA; CDR3aa: CASSVASGRGEQYF; CDR3nt: TGTGCCAGCAGTGTGGCTAGCGGGAGAGGCGAGCAGTACTTC
d_gene: TRBD1; j_gene: TRBJ2-7; v_gene: TRBV5-4; abundance: NA; CDR3aa: CASSPTGDEQYF; CDR3nt: TGTGCCAGCAGCCCGACAGGGGACGAGCAGTACTTC
d_gene: TRBD1; j_gene: TRBJ2-7; v_gene: TRBV19; abundance: NA; CDR3aa: CASSHTRTGGEQYF; CDR3nt: TGTGCCAGTAGTCACACCCGGACAGGTGGGGAGCAGTACTTC
d_gene: NA; j_gene: TRBJ2-1; v_gene: TRBV4-1; abundance: NA; CDR3aa: CASSQPGDYNEQFF; CDR3nt: TGCGCCAGCAGCCAACCGGGAGACTACAATGAGCAGTTCTTC
d_gene: TRBD2; j_gene: TRBJ2-5; v_gene: TRBV5-6; abundance: NA; CDR3aa: CASSRLAAVQETQYF; CDR3nt: TGTGCCAGCAGCCGACTAGCGGCGGTTCAAGAGACCCAGTACTTC
d_gene: NA; j_gene: TRBJ2-2; v_gene: TRBV19; abundance: NA; CDR3aa: CASTPGEYQAGELFF; CDR3nt: TGTGCCAGTACCCCCGGGGAGTACCAGGCCGGGGAGCTGTTTTTT
d_gene: TRBD2; j_gene: TRBJ2-1; v_gene: TRBV4-3; abundance: once; CDR3aa: CASSRGGAGDNEQFF; CDR3nt: TGCGCCAGCAGCCGCGGTGGAGCGGGGGACAATGAGCAGTTCTTC
d_gene: NA; j_gene: TRBJ2-7; v_gene: TRBV7-2; abundance: once; CDR3aa: CASSTGGLAGYEQYF; CDR3nt: TGTGCCAGCAGCACAGGGGGGTTAGCGGGCTACGAGCAGTACTTC
d_gene: TRBD2; j_gene: TRBJ2-1; v_gene: TRBV19; abundance: NA; CDR3aa: CASSSWEGGPNEQFF; CDR3nt: TGTGCCAGTAGCAGCTGGGAGGGAGGGCCAAATGAGCAGTTCTTC
d_gene: TRBD2; j_gene: TRBJ2-7; v_gene: TRBV15; abundance: NA; CDR3aa: CATSRVMGEGGRNEQYF; CDR3nt: TGTGCCACCAGCAGAGTGATGGGGGAGGGCGGGCGAAACGAGCAGTACTTC
d_gene: TRBD2; j_gene: TRBJ2-1; v_gene: TRBV7-2; abundance: NA; CDR3aa: CASSYRSGGYNEQFF; CDR3nt: TGTGCCAGCAGCTATCGAAGCGGGGGGTACAATGAGCAGTTCTTC
d_gene: TRBD1; j_gene: TRBJ2-2; v_gene: TRBV11-2; abundance: NA; CDR3aa: CASSLVPGGLTGELFF; CDR3nt: TGTGCCAGCAGCTTAGTGCCAGGGGGTTTGACCGGGGAGCTGTTTTTT
d_gene: TRBD2; j_gene: TRBJ2-7; v_gene: TRBV4-3; abundance: NA; CDR3aa: CASSQFGLAYEQYF; CDR3nt: TGCGCCAGCAGCCAATTCGGACTAGCTTACGAGCAGTACTTC
d_gene: NA; j_gene: TRBJ2-2; v_gene: TRBV4-1; abundance: NA; CDR3aa: CASSLTAGSGELFF; CDR3nt: TGCGCCAGCAGCCTGACAGCTGGGTCCGGGGAGCTGTTTTTT
d_gene: TRBD1; j_gene: TRBJ2-3; v_gene: TRBV7-6; abundance: NA; CDR3aa: CASSPRGKPGQGPDTQYF; CDR3nt: TGTGCCAGCAGCCCAAGGGGGAAACCGGGACAGGGACCAGATACGCAGTATTTT
d_gene: TRBD2; j_gene: TRBJ2-3; v_gene: TRBV6-4; abundance: NA; CDR3aa: CASSDSSGGTDTQYF; CDR3nt: TGTGCCAGCAGTGACTCTTCGGGGGGTACAGATACGCAGTATTTT
d_gene: TRBD2; j_gene: TRBJ2-1; v_gene: TRBV19; abundance: NA; CDR3aa: CASNRGDSYNEQFF; CDR3nt: TGTGCCAGTAACCGGGGGGACTCCTACAATGAGCAGTTCTTC
d_gene: NA; j_gene: TRBJ2-7; v_gene: TRBV9; abundance: few; CDR3aa: CASSVVPSSYEQYF; CDR3nt: TGTGCCAGCAGCGTAGTACCTAGCTCTTACGAGCAGTACTTC
d_gene: TRBD1; j_gene: TRBJ1-2; v_gene: TRBV2; abundance: NA; CDR3aa: CASSEARGDITGYTF; CDR3nt: TGTGCCAGCAGTGAAGCCAGGGGGGACATTACCGGCTACACCTTC
d_gene: NA; j_gene: TRBJ2-3; v_gene: TRBV9; abundance: NA; CDR3aa: CASSPRWDLRTTLDTQYF; CDR3nt: TGTGCCAGCAGCCCACGGTGGGACCTACGGACTACTTTAGATACGCAGTATTTT
d_gene: TRBD1; j_gene: TRBJ2-1; v_gene: TRBV19; abundance: NA; CDR3aa: CASSIGDRNFYNEQFF; CDR3nt: TGTGCCAGTAGTATAGGGGACAGGAACTTCTACAATGAGCAGTTCTTC
d_gene: NA; j_gene: TRBJ1-2; v_gene: TRBV15; abundance: NA; CDR3aa: CATSRVPGSNYGYTF; CDR3nt: TGTGCCACCAGCAGAGTGCCAGGGTCTAACTATGGCTACACCTTC
d_gene: NA; j_gene: TRBJ2-3; v_gene: TRBV7-2; abundance: NA; CDR3aa: CASSYGYGSDTQYF; CDR3nt: TGTGCCAGCAGCTACGGCTACGGGTCAGATACGCAGTATTTT